A single T cell receptor beta chain is shown here with its context. The ends lost 5 bases at V and 7 bases at J; junction bases unmatched: 7. The germline gives CDR1 GTSNPN, CDR2 SVGIG (reference sequence). This CDR3 has 13 residues. This record belongs to a study of blood T cell repertoires in COVID-19. Across the whole study: T cells, B-cell-depleted T cells, or PBMCs provided the cDNA or gDNA that served as material.

Original processing notes: Researchers report that nucleated cell counts were estimated from reference gene primer amplification. The repertoire was sequenced with immunoSEQ multiplex PCR; TCRdb's copy has only in-frame clones and lacks some. Clonal size and the V and J genes are those of that table, whereas D and trimming came from the DNA. The sample contains about 100,000 clones, approximately 80% of which appear only once. This TCR derives from a man in his forties or fifties with active or convalescent COVID-19. V is TRBV30 and J is TRBJ2-2; 7 positions match TRBD1. What was sequenced was peripheral blood. Here the CDR3 reads CAWSTGFNGELFF. The CDR3 DNA is TGTGCCTGGTCGACAGGGTTCAACGGGGAGCTGTTTTTT.